The 8 T cell receptor beta chains listed next were all sequenced from one sample in a study of cytomegalovirus exposure and HLA in healthy donors. A multiplex PCR was run with 60 Vbeta primers and 13 Jbeta primers. Data came from immunoSEQ multiplex PCR; TCRdb stores just in-frame clones and leaves some out. Here the sample spans over 200,000 clones, around 73% being singletons. Source material: PBMCs. These receptors were obtained from a male donor in good health and CMV-seronegative.

The table lists this clone with a few counts. V is TRBV7-9 and J is TRBJ2-6; D is possibly TRBD2 (6 bases). The CDR3 has 17 residues. Germline V gene sequence: CDR1 SEHNR, CDR2 FQNEAQ (reference sequence). Trimming pared 5 bases from V and 0 bases from J, leaving 14 bases between. The CDR3 is CASSPAGTNSGANVLTF. The CDR3 coding sequence is TGTGCCAGCAGCCCGGCGGGAACAAACTCTGGGGCCAACGTCCTGACTTTC.

The chain combines TRBV27 with TRBJ1-2; D unclear. The CDR3 contains 14 residues. Germline assignment: CDR1 MNHEY and CDR2 SMNVEV (reference sequence). Trimming removed 2 bases from V and 4 bases from J, with 11 bases in between. In DNA form, the CDR3 reads TGTGCCAGCAGTTTAGGGCCGTCACCCTATGGCTACACCTTC. This sequence encodes CASSLGPSPYGYTF.

The chain has TRBV7-6 and TRBJ1-1, with 9 bases fitting TRBD1. Germline CDR1 is SGHVS and CDR2 is FNYEAQ. V was clipped by 5 bases and J by 7 bases; unmatched bases: 17. The CDR3 is made up of 17 amino acids. The CDR3 loop is CASSARDRVSLNGEAFF. The CDR3 coding sequence is TGTGCCAGCAGCGCCCGGGACAGGGTCTCCCTGAACGGTGAAGCTTTCTTT.

The rearrangement uses TRBV19 and TRBJ2-7, with 15 nucleotides matching TRBD2. J lost 1 base, V lost 5 bases, and 9 bases had no gene match. Germline CDR1 is LNHDA and CDR2 is SQIVND (reference sequence). The CDR3 is 18 amino acids. This CDR3 reads CASSVSPGLAGGSYEQYF. The CDR3 DNA is TGTGCCAGTAGTGTATCCCCGGGACTAGCGGGAGGATCCTACGAGCAGTACTTC. Drawing the rest from reference TRBV19 and TRBJ2-7, the complete variable domain is DGGITQSPKYLFRKEGQNVTLSCEQNLNHDAMYWYRQDPGQGLRLIYYSQIVNDFQKGDIAEGYSVSREKKESFPLTVTSAQKNPTAFYLCASSVSPGLAGGSYEQYFGPGTRLTVT.

This clone was found once. This chain connects TRBV9 to TRBJ1-2, with D unresolved. In germline, CDR1 is SGDLS, CDR2 YYNGEE. Between the trimmed V and J ends, which lost 4 bases and 5 bases, there was a span of 12 bases. The CDR3 runs 13 residues. For the CDR3, the DNA is TGTGCCAGCAGCCCTGAACCCGGGTATGGCTACACCTTC. This encodes CASSPEPGYGYTF.

This rearrangement joins TRBV11-2 to TRBJ2-5; 13 positions agree with TRBD2. The germline V gene encodes CDR1 SGHAT and CDR2 FQNNGV. The CDR3 contains 17 residues. V shed 0 bases, J shed 5 bases, and the junction held 6 bases outside the gene matches. The CDR3 protein is CASSLDTSGRARETQYF. The CDR3 bases are TGTGCCAGCAGCTTAGATACTAGCGGGAGGGCCCGGGAGACCCAGTACTTC.

As to this clone: A read error may account for a junction end that differs from germline. The rearrangement links TRBV5-8 to TRBJ1-1; D call uncertain. This CDR3 is built from 15 residues. Germline values: CDR1 SGHTS, CDR2 YDEGEE. The CDR3 DNA is TGTGCCAGCAGCTTGTCTGGGCGTCCCCCTCAAATCAGCTCCTTC. Protein: CASSLSGRPPQISSF.

The rearrangement uses TRBV7-6 and TRBJ1-2; TRBD1 matches at 7 bases. CDR3 size: 13 residues. The germline CDR1 and CDR2 sequences are SGHVS and FNYEAQ. Trimming at V came to 5 bases and at J to 7 bases, leaving 7 bases not matched to a gene. The CDR3 sequence: CASSPGGSGGYTF. CDR3 in DNA: TGTGCCAGCAGCCCAGGGGGAAGTGGTGGCTACACCTTC.